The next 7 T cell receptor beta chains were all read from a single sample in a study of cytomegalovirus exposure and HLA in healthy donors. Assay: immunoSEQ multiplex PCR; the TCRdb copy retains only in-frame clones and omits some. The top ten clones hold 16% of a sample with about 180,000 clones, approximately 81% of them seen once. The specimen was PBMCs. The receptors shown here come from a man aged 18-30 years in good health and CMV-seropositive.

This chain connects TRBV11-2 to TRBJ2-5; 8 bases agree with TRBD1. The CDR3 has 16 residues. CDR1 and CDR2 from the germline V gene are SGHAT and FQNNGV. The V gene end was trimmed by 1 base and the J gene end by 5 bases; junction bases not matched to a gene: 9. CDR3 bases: TGTGCCAGCAGCTTAGGCCCGGCAGGGGGCACGGAGACCCAGTACTTC. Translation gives CASSLGPAGGTETQYF.

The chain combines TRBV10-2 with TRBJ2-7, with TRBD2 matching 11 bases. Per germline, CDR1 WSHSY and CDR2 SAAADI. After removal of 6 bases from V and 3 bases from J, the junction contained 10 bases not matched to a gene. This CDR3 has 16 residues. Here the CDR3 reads CASSLGLAGGHYEQYF. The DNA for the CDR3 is TGCGCCAGCAGCCTCGGCCTAGCGGGAGGCCACTACGAGCAGTACTTC.

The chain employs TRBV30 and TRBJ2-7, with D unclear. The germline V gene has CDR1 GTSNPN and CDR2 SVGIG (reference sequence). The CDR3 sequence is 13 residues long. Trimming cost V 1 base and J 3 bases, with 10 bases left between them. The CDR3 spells CAWSDERFYEQYF. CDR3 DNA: TGTGCCTGGAGTGATGAGAGATTCTACGAGCAGTACTTC.

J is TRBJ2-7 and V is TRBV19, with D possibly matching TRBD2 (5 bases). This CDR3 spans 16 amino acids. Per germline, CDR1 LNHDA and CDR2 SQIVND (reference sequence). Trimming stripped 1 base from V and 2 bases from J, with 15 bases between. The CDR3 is CASSIAKRLNPYEQYF. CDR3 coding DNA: TGTGCCAGTAGTATAGCTAAGCGGCTAAATCCCTACGAGCAGTACTTC.

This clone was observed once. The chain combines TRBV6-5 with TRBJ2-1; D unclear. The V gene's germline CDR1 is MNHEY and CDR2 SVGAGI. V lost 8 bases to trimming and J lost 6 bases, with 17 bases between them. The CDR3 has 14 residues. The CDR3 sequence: CASPFDMVSNEQFF. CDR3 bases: TGTGCCAGCCCTTTCGACATGGTCTCCAATGAGCAGTTCTTC.

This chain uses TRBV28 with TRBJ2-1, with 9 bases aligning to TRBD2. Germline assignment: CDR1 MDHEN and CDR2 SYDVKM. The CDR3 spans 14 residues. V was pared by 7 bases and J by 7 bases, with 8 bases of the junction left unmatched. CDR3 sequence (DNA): TGTGCCAGCAACGGCGGGAGGGCCACTAATGAGCAGTTCTTC. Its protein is CASNGGRATNEQFF.

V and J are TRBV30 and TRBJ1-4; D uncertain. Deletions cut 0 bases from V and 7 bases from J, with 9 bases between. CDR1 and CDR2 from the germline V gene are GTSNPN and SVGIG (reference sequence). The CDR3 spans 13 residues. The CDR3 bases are TGTGCCTGGAGTGTACGGGGAACTGAAAAACTGTTTTTT. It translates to CAWSVRGTEKLFF.